This T cell receptor beta chain was captured in a study of blood T cell repertoires in COVID-19. Overall study context: T cells, B-cell-depleted T cells, or PBMCs supplied cDNA or gDNA.

In the original processing: Counts of nucleated cells, estimated from reference gene primer amplification, were obtained. Assay: immunoSEQ multiplex PCR; the TCRdb copy retains only in-frame clones and omits some. That table supplies the V and J calls and clone size; D and trimming were determined from the DNA. This sample carries roughly 64,000 clones, 78% of them seen once, and the ten largest clones take approximately 15%. Patients in Seattle were enrolled during active infection, then followed longitudinally. Germline-derived CDR1 and CDR2 are LNHDA and SQIVND (reference sequence). The CDR3 spans 14 residues. V shed 5 bases and J shed 0 bases, with 10 bases lying between them.

Sequencing input: peripheral blood. The V gene is TRBV19, the J gene TRBJ1-2; TRBD1 might be the D (6 bases). The clonotype comes from a man in his 60s with COVID-19, enrolled during active disease. The CDR3 coding sequence is TGTGCCAGTAGTGTACAGGGTACTAACTATGGCTACACCTTC. This translates into CASSVQGTNYGYTF. The full variable domain, in which reference TRBV19 and TRBJ1-2 provide the parts outside the CDR3, is DGGITQSPKYLFRKEGQNVTLSCEQNLNHDAMYWYRQDPGQGLRLIYYSQIVNDFQKGDIAEGYSVSREKKESFPLTVTSAQKNPTAFYLCASSVQGTNYGYTFGSGTRLTVV.